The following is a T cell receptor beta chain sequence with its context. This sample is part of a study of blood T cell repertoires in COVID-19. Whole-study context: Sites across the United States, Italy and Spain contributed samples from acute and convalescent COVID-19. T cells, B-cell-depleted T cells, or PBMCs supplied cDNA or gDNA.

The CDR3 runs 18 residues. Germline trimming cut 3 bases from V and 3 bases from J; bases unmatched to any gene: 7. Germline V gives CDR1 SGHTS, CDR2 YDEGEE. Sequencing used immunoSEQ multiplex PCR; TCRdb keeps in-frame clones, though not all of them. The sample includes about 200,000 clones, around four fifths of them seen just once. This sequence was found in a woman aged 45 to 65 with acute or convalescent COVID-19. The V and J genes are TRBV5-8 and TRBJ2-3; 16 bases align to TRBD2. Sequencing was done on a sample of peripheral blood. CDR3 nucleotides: TGTGCCAGCAGCTATGGGACTAGCGGGAGGGAGCAGACAGATACGCAGTATTTT. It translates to CASSYGTSGREQTDTQYF.